Listed below are T cell receptor beta chains from one sample, sequenced in a study of shared clonotypes between healthy human individuals. Data came from immunoSEQ multiplex PCR; TCRdb stores just in-frame clones and leaves some out. The table has 1.6 million or so clones, roughly 96% seen once. Sequenced material: naive CD4+ T cells sorted from blood. Receptors were obtained from a man aged 25 to 40 in good health. Each CDR3 is given with its conserved first and last residue. A D gene is named only where the DNA matches it firmly. The size of a clone is reported for some rows only, either as once, few or many, or as a class for expanded clones.

CDR3 DNA | CDR3 protein | J gene | clone size | D gene | V gene
TGTGCCAGCAGCCCGCGACAGGGGGTGAGCTCCTACAATGAGCAGTTCTTC | CASSPRQGVSSYNEQFF | TRBJ2-1 | NA | TRBD1 | TRBV14
TGCGCCAGCAGCCTGTCGCCAGGGTTAGAGACCCAGTACTTC | CASSLSPGLETQYF | TRBJ2-5 | NA | NA | TRBV5-1
TGTGCCAGCAGCTTTCCCCAGGGGATGAACACTGAAGCTTTCTTT | CASSFPQGMNTEAFF | TRBJ1-1 | NA | NA | TRBV28
TGTGCCACCAGCACCGGGACAGGGTTTTACGAGCAGTACTTC | CATSTGTGFYEQYF | TRBJ2-7 | once | TRBD1 | TRBV15
TGTGCCAGCAAAGCGGAAAACTATGGCTACACCTTC | CASKAENYGYTF | TRBJ1-2 | NA | NA | TRBV2
TGCGCCAGCAGCCAAGAGTGGGCTAGGGCCTACGAGCAGTACTTC | CASSQEWARAYEQYF | TRBJ2-7 | NA | NA | TRBV4-3
TGTGCCAGCAGCACTCCGGAGGGGGCCGGCGAAAAACTGTTTTTT | CASSTPEGAGEKLFF | TRBJ1-4 | NA | TRBD1 | TRBV7-9
TGCAGCGTTTCCCACCTTCTCGAGCAGTACTTC | CSVSHLLEQYF | TRBJ2-7 | NA | NA | TRBV29-1
TGTGCCCAGGGGGACAGAGATCAGCCCCAGCATTTT | CAQGDRDQPQHF | TRBJ1-5 | NA | TRBD1 | TRBV5-3
TGTGCCAGCAGCTACCAAGTAGGAAACACCATATATTTT | CASSYQVGNTIYF | TRBJ1-3 | NA | NA | TRBV28
TGTGCCAGCAGCTTAGGGGGGGACTCCGGGAGTTTTTTCTCCTACGAGCAGTACTTC | CASSLGGDSGSFFSYEQYF | TRBJ2-7 | NA | NA | TRBV11-2
TGTGCCATCAGGACTAGCGGGGAGAACACCGGGGAGCTGTTTTTT | CAIRTSGENTGELFF | TRBJ2-2 | NA | TRBD2 | TRBV10-3
TGTGCCAGCAACTCAAAGCTCAACAATGAGCAGTTCTTC | CASNSKLNNEQFF | TRBJ2-1 | NA | NA | TRBV28
TGCGCCAGCAAAGCTTGGACGGCGGGGAACACTGAAGCTTTCTTT | CASKAWTAGNTEAFF | TRBJ1-1 | NA | NA | TRBV5-1
TGTGCCAGCAGTATAGCGGGAGCAGTCGGGGAGCTGTTTTTT | CASSIAGAVGELFF | TRBJ2-2 | NA | TRBD2 | TRBV25-1
TGTGCCAGCATTAGTCCGGGACTAGCGGGAGTGGGGGAGCTGTTTTTT | CASISPGLAGVGELFF | TRBJ2-2 | NA | TRBD2 | TRBV28
TGTGCCAGCAGTTTGGCGGGAAATAGCAATCAGCCCCAGCATTTT | CASSLAGNSNQPQHF | TRBJ1-5 | NA | NA | TRBV28
TGTGCCAGTAGTATAGGAGGCCAGATGGGGGATGAAGCTTTCTTT | CASSIGGQMGDEAFF | TRBJ1-1 | NA | NA | TRBV19
TGTGCCAGCAGCTTGCAGGCTCGGGGCACCGGGGAGCTGTTTTTT | CASSLQARGTGELFF | TRBJ2-2 | NA | NA | TRBV7-2
TGTGCCAGCAGTTCACTAGCGGGAGGATCCCATGAGCAGTTCTTC | CASSSLAGGSHEQFF | TRBJ2-1 | NA | TRBD2 | TRBV6-5
TGTGCCAGCAGCTCAGGGGGCGGGACTACGCACGAGCAGTACTTC | CASSSGGGTTHEQYF | TRBJ2-7 | NA | NA | TRBV5-4
TGTGCCAGCAGCTTAGAGCTTCTAGATTTTGATACGCAGTATTTT | CASSLELLDFDTQYF | TRBJ2-3 | NA | NA | TRBV7-9
TGCGCCAGCAGCCCGGGACAGCTCCAAGAGACCCAGTACTTC | CASSPGQLQETQYF | TRBJ2-5 | NA | TRBD1 | TRBV5-1
TGTGCCAGCAGTTTTGGAATTCGGATAGTCTACAATGAGCAGTTCTTC | CASSFGIRIVYNEQFF | TRBJ2-1 | NA | NA | TRBV28
TGTGCCAGCAGTTACTCGTCAGGGGCGTCCAACTATGGCTACACCTTC | CASSYSSGASNYGYTF | TRBJ1-2 | NA | NA | TRBV6-6
TGTGCCAGCAGCCTTGAGGGACTGGCGGAGTTCCAAGAGACCCAGTACTTC | CASSLEGLAEFQETQYF | TRBJ2-5 | NA | NA | TRBV5-6